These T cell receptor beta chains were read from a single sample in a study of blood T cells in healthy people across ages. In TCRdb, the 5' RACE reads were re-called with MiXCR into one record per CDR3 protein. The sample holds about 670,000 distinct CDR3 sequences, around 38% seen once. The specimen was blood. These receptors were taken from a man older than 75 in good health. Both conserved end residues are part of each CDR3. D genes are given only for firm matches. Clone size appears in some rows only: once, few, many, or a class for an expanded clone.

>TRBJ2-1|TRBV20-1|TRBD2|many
CSAEGLAGSYNEQFF
TGCAGTGCTGAGGGACTAGCGGGATCCTACAATGAGCAGTTCTTC
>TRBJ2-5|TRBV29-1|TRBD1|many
CSVEVGQGAETQYF
TGCAGCGTTGAAGTGGGACAGGGTGCAGAGACCCAGTACTTC
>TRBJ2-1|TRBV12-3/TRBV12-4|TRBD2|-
CASREREVGYNEQFF
TGTGCCAGCAGAGAGCGGGAGGTAGGGTACAATGAGCAGTTCTTC
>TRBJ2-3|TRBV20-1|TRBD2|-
CSATMTSGGGTSTDTQYF
TGCAGTGCTACAATGACTAGCGGGGGGGGTACTAGCACAGATACGCAGTATTTT
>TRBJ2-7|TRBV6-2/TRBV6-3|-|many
CASSRHLAQGGSYEQYF
TGTGCCAGCAGCCGACACTTGGCGCAGGGGGGGTCCTACGAGCAGTACTTC
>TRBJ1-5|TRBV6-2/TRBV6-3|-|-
CASSGLDSNQPQHF
TGTGCCAGCAGTGGTTTAGATAGCAATCAGCCCCAGCATTTT
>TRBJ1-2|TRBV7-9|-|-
CASSLSAGANINYGYTF
TGTGCCAGCAGCTTATCGGCAGGAGCTAATATTAACTATGGCTACACCTTC
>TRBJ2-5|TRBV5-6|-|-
CASSLIPGATQETQYF
TGTGCCAGCAGCTTGATACCAGGGGCCACGCAAGAGACCCAGTACTTC
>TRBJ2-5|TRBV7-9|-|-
CASSLDLGHGETQYF
TGTGCCAGCAGCTTAGACCTAGGCCATGGAGAGACCCAGTACTTC
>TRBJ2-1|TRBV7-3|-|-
CASSLNFAAEQFF
TGTGCCAGCAGCTTAAACTTCGCGGCAGAGCAGTTCTTC
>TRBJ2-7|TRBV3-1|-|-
CASSQDSANREQYF
TGTGCCAGCAGCCAAGATTCGGCCAATAGGGAGCAGTACTTC
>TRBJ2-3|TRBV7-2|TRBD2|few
CASSSLAGGLSDTQYF
TGTGCCAGCAGCTCCTTAGCGGGGGGGCTTTCAGATACGCAGTATTTT
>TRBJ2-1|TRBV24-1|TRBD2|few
CATSDQRGSYNEQFF
TGTGCCACCAGTGACCAGCGGGGTTCCTACAATGAGCAGTTCTTC
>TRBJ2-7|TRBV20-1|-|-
CSARPDTYEQYF
TGCAGTGCTCGACCGGACACCTACGAGCAGTACTTC
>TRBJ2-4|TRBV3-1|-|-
CASSPPYRAVGYKQYF
TGTGCCAGCAGCCCTCCTTACCGGGCAGTGGGCTACAAGCAGTACTTC
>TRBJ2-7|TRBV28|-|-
CASIGACEQYF
TGTGCCAGCATCGGGGCGTGCGAGCAGTACTTC
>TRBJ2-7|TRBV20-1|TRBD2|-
CSARRTSGIEQYF
TGCAGTGCCAGAAGGACTAGCGGGATTGAGCAGTACTTC
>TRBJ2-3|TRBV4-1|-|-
CASSHEGASSTDTQYF
TGCGCCAGCAGCCATGAGGGAGCGTCTAGCACAGATACGCAGTATTTT
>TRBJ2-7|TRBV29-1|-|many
CSVEVAAVGREQYF
TGCAGCGTTGAAGTGGCAGCCGTGGGGAGAGAGCAGTACTTC
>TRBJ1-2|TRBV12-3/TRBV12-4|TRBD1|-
CASSIRTGGKGYGYTF
TGTGCCAGCAGCATTCGAACAGGGGGCAAGGGCTATGGCTACACCTTC
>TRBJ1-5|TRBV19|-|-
CASSLGRAANQPQHF
TGTGCCAGTAGTCTTGGCAGGGCAGCAAATCAGCCCCAGCATTTT
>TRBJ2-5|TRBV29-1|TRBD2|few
CSAEGLAGGKVNEQYF
TGCAGCGCTGAGGGACTAGCGGGGGGAAAGGTTAATGAGCAGTACTTC
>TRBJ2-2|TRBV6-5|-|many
CASSQGGELFF
TGTGCCAGCAGCCAAGGGGGGGAGCTGTTTTTT
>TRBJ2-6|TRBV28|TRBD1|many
CASSPDRAGANVLTF
TGTGCCAGCAGCCCGGACAGGGCTGGGGCCAACGTCCTGACTTTC
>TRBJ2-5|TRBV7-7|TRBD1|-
CASSFQGAVETQYF
TGTGCTAGCAGCTTTCAGGGGGCTGTGGAGACCCAGTACTTC
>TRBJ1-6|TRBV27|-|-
CASRDLINWMDPLHF
TGTGCCAGCCGGGACTTGATTAATTGGATGGACCCCCTCCACTTT
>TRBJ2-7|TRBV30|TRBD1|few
CAWSTGTGSYEQYF
TGTGCCTGGAGCACCGGGACAGGGTCCTACGAGCAGTACTTC
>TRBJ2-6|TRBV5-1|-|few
CASSLGGASGANVLTF
TGCGCCAGCAGCTTGGGCGGGGCCTCTGGGGCCAACGTCCTGACTTTC
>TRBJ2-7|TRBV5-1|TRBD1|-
CASSSGTGRIYEQYF
TGCGCCAGCAGCTCAGGGACAGGGAGAATCTACGAGCAGTACTTC
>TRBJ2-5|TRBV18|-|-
CASSPLRYQETQYF
TGTGCCAGCTCACCACTCCGTTACCAAGAGACCCAGTACTTC
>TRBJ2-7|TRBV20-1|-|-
CSANPPIQSSYEQYF
TGCAGTGCCAACCCCCCGATACAGAGCTCCTACGAGCAGTACTTC
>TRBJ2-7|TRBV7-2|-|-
CASSGGSSYNEQYF
TGTGCCAGCAGCGGAGGAAGCTCCTACAATGAGCAGTACTTC